Presented here are 2 T cell receptor beta chains from one specimen sequenced in a study of vaccination effects on CD4 cells after COVID-19. Antigen-specific CD4+ T cells were expanded with viral peptide pools in the ViraFEST assay before sequencing. Isolating CD4+ T cells followed 9 to 10 days of culture. Vaccinated participants had no history of SARS-CoV-2 infection and tested negative for nucleocapsid antibodies. The table came from immunoSEQ multiplex PCR; TCRdb's copy has only in-frame clones and leaves some out. The data show 35,000 to 45,000 clones, 66% seen once. Which antigens these TCRs recognize remains unknown. This material consisted of CD4+ T cells from PBMCs cultured with HCoV-OC43 spike peptides, taken before COVID-19 vaccination. Subset meaning: HCoV-OC43 spike overlapping peptide pool stimulation. The origin of the receptors is a human donor who received a COVID-19 vaccine.

The chain uses TRBV5-1 and TRBJ2-7; unclear D gene. The CDR3 is made up of 15 amino acids. CDR1 and CDR2 from the germline V gene are SGHRS and YFSETQ. V dropped 0 bases and J dropped 2 bases, with 12 bases sitting between them. CDR3 sequence reads: CASSLVFGGAYEQYF. CDR3 in DNA: TGCGCCAGCAGCTTGGTGTTTGGCGGAGCCTACGAGCAGTACTTC.

This rearrangement joins TRBV5-4 to TRBJ1-2, with 7 bases matching TRBD1. Germline V gene lookup returns CDR1 SGHNT and CDR2 YYREEE (reference sequence). The junction had 9 bases not matched to a gene; V was cut back by 5 bases and J by 5 bases. CDR3 size: 14 residues. In DNA form, the CDR3 reads TGTGCCAGCAGTCGTGCCGGGACAGATTATGGCTACACCTTC. This encodes CASSRAGTDYGYTF. The full variable domain, with the rest looked up from reference TRBV5-4 and TRBJ1-2, is ETGVTQSPTHLIKTRGQQVTLRCSSQSGHNTVSWYQQALGQGPQFIFQYYREEENGRGNFPPRFSGLQFPNYSSELNVNALELDDSALYLCASSRAGTDYGYTFGSGTRLTVV.